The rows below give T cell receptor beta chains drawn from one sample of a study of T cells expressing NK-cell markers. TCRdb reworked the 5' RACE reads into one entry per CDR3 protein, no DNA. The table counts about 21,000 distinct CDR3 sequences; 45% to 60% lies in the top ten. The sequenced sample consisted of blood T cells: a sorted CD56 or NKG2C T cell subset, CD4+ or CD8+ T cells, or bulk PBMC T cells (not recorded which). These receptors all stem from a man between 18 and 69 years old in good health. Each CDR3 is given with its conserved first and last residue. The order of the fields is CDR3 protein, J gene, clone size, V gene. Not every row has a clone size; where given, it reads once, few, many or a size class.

cdr3_aa: CASSEIAGGGETQYF; j_call: TRBJ2-5; clone_size: NA; v_call: TRBV9
cdr3_aa: CASSQDHGILNYGYTF; j_call: TRBJ1-2; clone_size: NA; v_call: TRBV4-3
cdr3_aa: CASTQPGSNSPLHF; j_call: TRBJ1-6; clone_size: NA; v_call: TRBV10-2
cdr3_aa: CASTPGDREYNEQFF; j_call: TRBJ2-1; clone_size: NA; v_call: TRBV28
cdr3_aa: CASSGPQRAQYF; j_call: TRBJ2-5; clone_size: NA; v_call: TRBV19
cdr3_aa: CASSQFNSGANVLTF; j_call: TRBJ2-6; clone_size: NA; v_call: TRBV16
cdr3_aa: CASSQELARANVLTF; j_call: TRBJ2-6; clone_size: NA; v_call: TRBV4-2
cdr3_aa: CASRGDAAYNEQFF; j_call: TRBJ2-1; clone_size: NA; v_call: TRBV28
cdr3_aa: CASSGPEGNQPQHF; j_call: TRBJ1-5; clone_size: NA; v_call: TRBV6-1
cdr3_aa: CASSYSPETQYF; j_call: TRBJ2-5; clone_size: NA; v_call: TRBV6-2/TRBV6-3
cdr3_aa: CASSQTPGWTGGNEKLFF; j_call: TRBJ1-4; clone_size: NA; v_call: TRBV4-3
cdr3_aa: CASSQGVTVNSYNEQFF; j_call: TRBJ2-1; clone_size: NA; v_call: TRBV4-1
cdr3_aa: CASSLTGLAGPGEQFF; j_call: TRBJ2-1; clone_size: NA; v_call: TRBV6-2/TRBV6-3
cdr3_aa: CAIRRDRGVYEQYF; j_call: TRBJ2-7; clone_size: NA; v_call: TRBV10-3
cdr3_aa: CASRITSDMETQYF; j_call: TRBJ2-5; clone_size: NA; v_call: TRBV19
cdr3_aa: CASSLSGLAASTDTQYF; j_call: TRBJ2-3; clone_size: NA; v_call: TRBV27
cdr3_aa: CASHPPGAGETQYF; j_call: TRBJ2-5; clone_size: NA; v_call: TRBV5-1
cdr3_aa: CASGFGNEQYF; j_call: TRBJ2-7; clone_size: NA; v_call: TRBV12-5
cdr3_aa: CAITRTEEYGYTF; j_call: TRBJ1-2; clone_size: NA; v_call: TRBV10-3
cdr3_aa: CASSEGQGSTDTQYF; j_call: TRBJ2-3; clone_size: NA; v_call: TRBV6-2/TRBV6-3
cdr3_aa: CASSLFLNTEAFF; j_call: TRBJ1-1; clone_size: NA; v_call: TRBV5-6
cdr3_aa: CAISANTGLPQHF; j_call: TRBJ1-5; clone_size: NA; v_call: TRBV10-3
cdr3_aa: CASISQLGSGQETQYF; j_call: TRBJ2-5; clone_size: NA; v_call: TRBV5-1
cdr3_aa: CASSYSSGRPYNEQFF; j_call: TRBJ2-1; clone_size: NA; v_call: TRBV6-2/TRBV6-3
cdr3_aa: CAWSVRGVTNEKLFF; j_call: TRBJ1-4; clone_size: NA; v_call: TRBV30
cdr3_aa: CASSLFGNDGSYEQYF; j_call: TRBJ2-7; clone_size: NA; v_call: TRBV28
cdr3_aa: CASSLEGRQPQHF; j_call: TRBJ1-5; clone_size: NA; v_call: TRBV12-3/TRBV12-4
cdr3_aa: CAWSANQRGREQFF; j_call: TRBJ2-1; clone_size: NA; v_call: TRBV30
cdr3_aa: CASREGTYNSPLHF; j_call: TRBJ1-6; clone_size: NA; v_call: TRBV6-1
cdr3_aa: CASRGGSSTGELFF; j_call: TRBJ2-2; clone_size: NA; v_call: TRBV7-8
cdr3_aa: CSAQSWETQYF; j_call: TRBJ2-5; clone_size: NA; v_call: TRBV29-1
cdr3_aa: CASSLTGATYEQYF; j_call: TRBJ2-7; clone_size: NA; v_call: TRBV28
cdr3_aa: CASSLAQDGYTF; j_call: TRBJ1-2; clone_size: NA; v_call: TRBV7-9
cdr3_aa: CASSPSGRGDYEQYF; j_call: TRBJ2-7; clone_size: NA; v_call: TRBV12-3/TRBV12-4
cdr3_aa: CASSSSGAQETQYF; j_call: TRBJ2-5; clone_size: NA; v_call: TRBV5-1
cdr3_aa: CASTRRGVTEAFF; j_call: TRBJ1-1; clone_size: NA; v_call: TRBV19
cdr3_aa: CATSDTLSNQPQHF; j_call: TRBJ1-5; clone_size: NA; v_call: TRBV24-1
cdr3_aa: CASSYIPRGAPNTGELFF; j_call: TRBJ2-2; clone_size: NA; v_call: TRBV6-5
cdr3_aa: CASSSQIYEQYF; j_call: TRBJ2-7; clone_size: hyperexpanded; v_call: TRBV12-3/TRBV12-4
cdr3_aa: CASSRRLDRPYEQYF; j_call: TRBJ2-7; clone_size: NA; v_call: TRBV3-1
cdr3_aa: CASRTRANYGYTF; j_call: TRBJ1-2; clone_size: NA; v_call: TRBV6-5
cdr3_aa: CASSFGTVNQPQHF; j_call: TRBJ1-5; clone_size: NA; v_call: TRBV7-8
cdr3_aa: CASSLVSTPAETGELFF; j_call: TRBJ2-2; clone_size: NA; v_call: TRBV7-8
cdr3_aa: CAWSRTGTGNTIYF; j_call: TRBJ1-3; clone_size: NA; v_call: TRBV30
cdr3_aa: CASSPHGAGGIEQFF; j_call: TRBJ2-1; clone_size: NA; v_call: TRBV4-1
cdr3_aa: CASSLEPPTGGQGEQYF; j_call: TRBJ2-7; clone_size: NA; v_call: TRBV7-6
cdr3_aa: CATSERTRLGGYTF; j_call: TRBJ1-2; clone_size: NA; v_call: TRBV24-1
cdr3_aa: CASSRTGAFTEAFF; j_call: TRBJ1-1; clone_size: NA; v_call: TRBV7-2
cdr3_aa: CASSPDGGSNEQFF; j_call: TRBJ2-1; clone_size: NA; v_call: TRBV5-1
cdr3_aa: CASSLVRVEAFF; j_call: TRBJ1-1; clone_size: NA; v_call: TRBV7-2
cdr3_aa: CAISDFGAEPQHF; j_call: TRBJ1-5; clone_size: NA; v_call: TRBV10-3
cdr3_aa: CASSVGRGHEDNYEQYF; j_call: TRBJ2-7; clone_size: NA; v_call: TRBV9
cdr3_aa: CASSESVGHRNQPQHF; j_call: TRBJ1-5; clone_size: NA; v_call: TRBV10-2